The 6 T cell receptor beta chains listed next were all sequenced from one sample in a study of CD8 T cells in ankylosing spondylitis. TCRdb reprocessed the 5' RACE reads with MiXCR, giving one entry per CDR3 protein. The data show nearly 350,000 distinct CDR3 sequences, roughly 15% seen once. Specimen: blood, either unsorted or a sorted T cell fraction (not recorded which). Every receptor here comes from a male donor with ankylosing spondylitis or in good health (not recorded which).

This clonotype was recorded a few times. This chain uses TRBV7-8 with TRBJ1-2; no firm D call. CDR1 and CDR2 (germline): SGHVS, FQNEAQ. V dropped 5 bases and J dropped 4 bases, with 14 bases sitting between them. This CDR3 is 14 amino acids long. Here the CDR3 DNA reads TGTGCCAGCAGCCGATCGAAAGGGAGCTATGGCTACACCTTC. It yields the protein CASSRSKGSYGYTF.

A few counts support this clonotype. For the CDR3, the DNA is TGTGCCACCCGGGGAGCGCCGACCGGGGTAAACATTCAGTACTTC. Its protein is CATRGAPTGVNIQYF. The chain carries TRBV15 and TRBJ2-4; D is possibly TRBD2 (5 bases). This CDR3 has 15 amino acids. Trimming left V 8 bases short and J 6 bases short, with 20 bases between. Germline CDR1 LNHNV, CDR2 YYDKDF (reference sequence).

The CDR3 reads CASSHNLPSGGTQYF. CDR3 nucleotide sequence: TGTGCCAGCAGCCACAACTTGCCTTCGGGCGGGACCCAGTACTTC. The chain employs TRBV4-2 and TRBJ2-5; D is unresolved. Trimming shortened V by 3 bases and J by 7 bases, and 18 bases separated the two germline ends. The CDR3 consists of 15 residues. Germline-derived CDR1 and CDR2 are LGHNA and YNFKEQ.

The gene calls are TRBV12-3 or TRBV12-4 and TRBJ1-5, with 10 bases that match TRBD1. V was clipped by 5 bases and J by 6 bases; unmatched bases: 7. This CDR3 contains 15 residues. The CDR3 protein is CASSGTGVWGQPQHF. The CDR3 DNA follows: TGTGCCAGCAGTGGGACAGGGGTTTGGGGTCAGCCCCAGCATTTT.

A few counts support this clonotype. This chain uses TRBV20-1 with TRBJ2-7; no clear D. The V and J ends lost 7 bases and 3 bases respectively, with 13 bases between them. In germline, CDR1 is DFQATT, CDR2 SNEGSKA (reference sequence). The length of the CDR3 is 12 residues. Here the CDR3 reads CSVKTDHYEQYF. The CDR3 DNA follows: TGCAGTGTAAAGACCGACCACTACGAGCAGTACTTC.

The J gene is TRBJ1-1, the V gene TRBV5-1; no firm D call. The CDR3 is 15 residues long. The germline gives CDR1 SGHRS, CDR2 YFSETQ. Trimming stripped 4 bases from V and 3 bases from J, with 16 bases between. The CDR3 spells CASSPIRNRHTEAFF. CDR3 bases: TGCGCCAGCAGCCCCATACGCAACAGACACACTGAAGCTTTCTTT.